The 28 T cell receptor beta chains below were found in one sample sequenced in a study of breast tumors, draining lymph nodes, adjacent tissues. TCRdb re-derived calls from the multiplex PCR reads in MiXCR, one entry per CDR3 protein. The sample includes over 150,000 distinct CDR3 sequences, 25% to 40% of them seen just once. Samples came from axillary lymph nodes draining the breast cancer. The sample taken for sequencing was axillary lymph node tissue. These TCRs come from a female donor with breast cancer. Some clones in this sample may be carry-over from other donors' samples.

This clonotype was observed many times. V usage is TRBV5-6 and J usage is TRBJ2-7; possibly TRBD2 for D (5 bases). Germline V gene data show CDR1 as SGHDT and CDR2 as YYEEEE. V was cut by 3 bases and J by 2 bases, with 12 bases left in between. The CDR3 consists of 14 residues. DNA for the CDR3: TGTGCCAGCAGCTCTGGACGGGGAACCTACGAGCAGTACTTC. Encoded protein: CASSSGRGTYEQYF.

As concerns this clonotype: Given a much more abundant clone one base away, this may be a read error. The V call is TRBV6-2 or TRBV6-3, the J call TRBJ2-7; D not certain. Between the trimmed V and J ends, which lost 4 bases and 7 bases, there was a span of 8 bases. This CDR3 comprises 11 residues. Germline V lookup: CDR1 MNHEY, CDR2 SVGEGT. CDR3 sequence (DNA): TGTGCCAGCAGTTCCGCGTGGGAGCAGTACTTC. Amino acid sequence: CASSSAWEQYF.

This clonotype was counted ten times or more. V and J are TRBV20-1 and TRBJ1-3; 8 bases are a match to TRBD1. The CDR3 is made up of 17 amino acids. V shed 0 bases, J shed 3 bases, and the junction held 10 bases outside the gene matches. Per the germline V gene, CDR1 is DFQATT and CDR2 is SNEGSKA (reference sequence). In DNA form, the CDR3 reads TGCAGTGCTAGAGATGGGGCAGGGGGCGAAGGTGGAAACACCATATATTTT. Translation: CSARDGAGGEGGNTIYF.

This clonotype was counted many times. The V gene is TRBV20-1, the J gene TRBJ2-1, with 10 bases fitting TRBD2. In germline, CDR1 is DFQATT, CDR2 SNEGSKA (reference sequence). The CDR3 runs to 16 residues. V shed 1 base, J shed 6 bases, and the junction held 9 bases outside the gene matches. This CDR3 is CSARGGLAGDLNEQFF. For the CDR3, the DNA is TGCAGTGCTAGAGGGGGTCTAGCGGGAGATCTCAATGAGCAGTTCTTC.

V usage is TRBV10-1 and J usage is TRBJ1-3; the D is unclear. The CDR3 runs 16 residues. CDR1 is WNHNN, CDR2 SYGVQD, per germline (reference sequence). The ends were cut back, 2 bases at V and 2 bases at J, with 13 bases in the middle. The CDR3 loop is CASSEEQSLPGNTIYF. CDR3 in DNA: TGCGCCAGCAGTGAGGAACAGAGCCTCCCTGGAAACACCATATATTTT.

This clonotype was counted at least ten times. The gene calls are TRBV7-9 and TRBJ1-4, with D hard to call. This CDR3 region has 15 residues. Germline assignment: CDR1 SEHNR and CDR2 FQNEAQ (reference sequence). Trimming stripped 6 bases from V and 8 bases from J, with 19 bases between. The CDR3 here is CASRPGLEAYEKLFF. The CDR3 nucleotides read TGTGCCAGCAGACCTGGCCTAGAAGCCTACGAAAAACTGTTTTTT.

This clonotype was seen only a few times. This chain joins TRBV28 and TRBJ2-7; D is unclear. The germline CDR1 and CDR2 sequences are MDHEN and SYDVKM. The V gene lost 4 bases and the J gene lost 4 bases, with 20 bases spanning the gap. The CDR3 totals 16 residues. The DNA of the CDR3 is TGTGCCAGCAGTTCACTCCCGACTGGTAGGGTATACGAGCAGTACTTC. Protein product: CASSSLPTGRVYEQYF.

This clonotype was recorded at least ten times. The genes are TRBV15 and TRBJ2-7, with 8 bases identical to TRBD1. The V and J ends lost 1 base and 4 bases, in that order; junction bases with no gene match: 6. Germline CDR1 reads LNHNV; CDR2 reads YYDKDF (reference sequence). This CDR3 contains 15 residues. The CDR3 nucleotides are TGTGCCACCAGCAGAGTGCGAGGACAGGGATACGAGCAGTACTTC. Translated: CATSRVRGQGYEQYF. Together with reference TRBV15 and TRBJ2-7, the CDR3 gives the full variable domain: DAMVIQNPRYQVTQFGKPVTLSCSQTLNHNVMYWYQQKSSQAPKLLFHYYDKDFNNEADTPDNFQSRRPNTSFCFLDIRSPGLGDTAMYLCATSRVRGQGYEQYFGPGTRLTVT.

Concerning this clonotype: A much larger clone is a single base away; this may be a read error. The chain uses TRBV6-1 and TRBJ1-5, with a weak D call TRBD1 (5 bases). The CDR3 is made up of 15 amino acids. V shed 4 bases and J shed 3 bases, with 13 bases lying between them. Germline V gene data show CDR1 as MNHNS and CDR2 as SASEGT. CDR3 in amino acids: CASSGLGRNNQPQHF. CDR3 nucleotides: TGTGCCAGCAGTGGACTGGGACGTAACAATCAGCCCCAGCATTTT.

J is TRBJ2-6 and V is TRBV24-1; D not resolved. Trimming removed 4 bases from V and 12 bases from J, with 0 bases in between. The germline gives CDR1 KGHDR, CDR2 SFDVKD. The CDR3 extends over 9 amino acids. The DNA for the CDR3 is TGTGCCACCAGTGACGTCCTGACTTTC. Protein: CATSDVLTF.

The sample holds a few counts of this clonotype. This may be a read error, as it is one base from a much larger clone. The chain carries TRBV7-2 and TRBJ2-1; 13 nucleotides align to TRBD2. The germline V gene has CDR1 SGHTA and CDR2 FQGNSA. The CDR3 is 16 amino acids. The CDR3 loop reads CASSAGLAGVNNGQFF. CDR3 coding DNA: TGTGCCAGCAGCGCCGGACTAGCGGGGGTTAACAATGGGCAGTTCTTC. The full variable domain, completed using reference TRBV7-2 and TRBJ2-1, is GAGVSQSPSNKVTEKGKDVELRCDPISGHTALYWYRQSLGQGLEFLIYFQGNSAPDKSGLPSDRFSAERTGGSVSTLTIQRTQQEDSAVYLCASSAGLAGVNNGQFFGPGTRLTVL.

This clonotype was recorded many times. The J gene is TRBJ2-3, the V gene TRBV29-1; D unclear. This CDR3 contains 13 residues. V was trimmed by 7 bases and J by 1 base, leaving 12 bases between them. CDR1 and CDR2 (germline): SQVTM, ANQGSEA. The CDR3 sequence: CSATTRRTDTQYF. Here the CDR3 DNA reads TGCAGCGCAACCACAAGACGCACAGATACGCAGTATTTT.

This clonotype was recorded once. This chain links TRBV5-1 with TRBJ2-3; tentative D call: TRBD2 (6 bases). Germline CDR1 reads SGHRS; CDR2 reads YFSETQ. The CDR3 is 15 amino acids. Between the trimmed V and J ends, which lost 2 bases and 11 bases, there was a span of 21 bases. The DNA of the CDR3 is TGCGCCAGCAGCTTCGCGGGGACCGTCTACAATGAGCAGTATTTT. It translates to CASSFAGTVYNEQYF.

In this sample, this clonotype turned up a few times. A much larger clonotype is one base distant, so this may be a read error. The gene calls are TRBV9 and TRBJ2-3, with D possibly matching TRBD2 (5 bases). The length of the CDR3 is 15 residues. Looked up from germline, CDR1 is SGDLS and CDR2 is YYNGEE. The chain's CDR3 is CASSATTSSTDTPYF. As DNA, the CDR3 is TGTGCCAGCAGCGCTACGACTTCTAGCACAGATACGCCGTATTTT.

This clonotype was counted between two and nine times. A much larger clone is a single base away; this may be a read error. The genes are TRBV11-3 and TRBJ2-7, with D maybe TRBD2 (6 bases). The CDR3 has 16 amino acids. Per the germline V gene, CDR1 is SGHNT and CDR2 is YENEEA. The CDR3 nucleotides are TGTGCCGGCAGCCCATCGTATGGGGGAGGCTCCTACGAGCAGTACTTC. It codes for CAGSPSYGGGSYEQYF.

Regarding this clonotype: The junction departs from germline at one end; a sequencing error may be responsible. The rearrangement links TRBV7-2 to TRBJ1-2; 11 bases match TRBD1. CDR1 and CDR2 from the germline V gene are SGHTA and FQGNSA. The CDR3 length is 15 residues. The CDR3 loop reads CASSSVGQGVSGYPF. The CDR3 DNA sequence: TGTGCCAGCAGCTCAGTGGGACAGGGGGTCTCTGGCTACCCCTTC.

With respect to this clonotype: With a much larger clone just one base away, this may be a read error. The rearrangement links TRBV14 to TRBJ2-5; 8 bases match TRBD1. Per the germline V gene, CDR1 is SGHDN and CDR2 is FVKESK. The CDR3 loop spans 14 amino acids. CDR3 in DNA: TGTGCCAGCAACCCGGGACAGGAGGTGGAGACCCAGTCCTTC. It encodes CASNPGQEVETQSF. Drawing the rest from reference TRBV14 and TRBJ2-5, the complete variable domain is EAGVTQFPSHSVIEKGQTVTLRCDPISGHDNLYWYRRVMGKEIKFLLHFVKESKQDESGMPNNRFLAERTGGTYSTLKVQPAELEDSGVYFCASNPGQEVETQSFGPGTRLLVL.

The chain uses TRBV6-2 or TRBV6-3 and TRBJ2-1; the match to TRBD2 covers 8 bases. V lost 5 bases to trimming and J lost 8 bases; unmatched junction nucleotides: 14. The germline gives CDR1 MNHEY, CDR2 SVGEGT. The CDR3 contains 16 residues. CDR3 in DNA: TGTGCCAGCAGTGTGGCTAGCGGGTCCCGAAACCATGAGCAGTTCTTC. Protein sequence: CASSVASGSRNHEQFF.

For this clonotype: No DNA is shown, since the ends of the CDR3 on it are uncertain; the CDR3 is the one TCRdb lists. The gene calls are TRBV5-6 and TRBJ1-5; TRBD1 is the table's D call and was not checked against the DNA. CDR1 SGHDT and CDR2 YYEEEE come from the germline V gene. Inclusive of both ends, the CDR3 amounts to 22 amino acids. CDR3 protein: CASSLVDGDVAVLRAGHQAQHF.

At least ten counts were recorded for this clonotype. The genes are TRBV19 and TRBJ2-7, with 8 bases fitting TRBD1. There are 13 residues in the CDR3. The ends lost 6 bases at V and 3 bases at J; junction bases unmatched: 4. From germline, CDR1 is LNHDA and CDR2 SQIVND (reference sequence). Written as DNA, the CDR3 is TGTGCCAGTAGAACGACAGGGGACTACGAGCAGTACTTC. Amino acids: CASRTTGDYEQYF.

Regarding this clonotype: One base away lies a much larger clone, so this may be a sequencing read error. The rearrangement uses TRBV20-1 and TRBJ2-1, with 10 bases that match TRBD2. The CDR3 runs 18 residues. Germline V gene lookup returns CDR1 DFQATT and CDR2 SNEGSKA (reference sequence). J was trimmed by 6 bases and V by 0 bases; bases with no gene match: 14. CDR3 in DNA: TGCAGTGCTAGAGATGCCCCCGTAGCGGGGGGTCCACTCAATGAGCAGTTCTTC. Its protein is CSARDAPVAGGPLNEQFF.

This clonotype was seen more than once but under ten times. This may be a read error: a much more frequent sequence differs by one nucleotide. The chain recombines TRBV6-4 with TRBJ2-2; D unclear. The germline V gene has CDR1 MRHNA and CDR2 SNTAGT. This CDR3 has 12 residues. The CDR3 protein is CASAANAGELFF. The CDR3, as DNA: TGTGCCAGCGCAGCGAACGCCGGGGAGCTGTTTTTT.

Ten or more counts support this clonotype. This chain links TRBV19 with TRBJ2-4; TRBD2 agrees at 11 bases. J was trimmed by 8 bases and V by 5 bases; bases with no gene match: 11. This CDR3 spans 16 amino acids. CDR1 is LNHDA and CDR2 is SQIVND in the germline V gene (reference sequence). The CDR3 spells CASSSPTSGTGDIQYF. In DNA, the CDR3 is TGTGCCAGTAGTTCCCCGACTAGCGGGACTGGCGACATTCAGTACTTC.

As regards this clonotype: This may be a read error: a much more frequent sequence differs by one nucleotide. CDR3 region: CANSLGAGGLYEQYF. The CDR3 bases are TGTGCCAACAGCTTAGGTGCGGGAGGGCTCTACGAGCAGTACTTC. The chain joins TRBV7-2 to TRBJ2-7; 9 bases are shared with TRBD2. This CDR3 spans 15 amino acids. Germline assignment: CDR1 SGHTA and CDR2 FQGNSA.

There are many counts of this clonotype. The rearrangement links TRBV7-3 to TRBJ2-3, with TRBD2 matching 12 bases. This CDR3 has 16 residues. CDR1 SGHTA and CDR2 FQGTGA come from the germline V gene. Trimming cost V 4 bases and J 4 bases; bases outside gene matches: 6. The CDR3, as DNA: TGTGCCAGCAGCTCACGGACTAGCGGGGCAGCAGATACGCAGTATTTT. It specifies CASSSRTSGAADTQYF.

This clonotype appeared many times. The V and J genes are TRBV5-1 and TRBJ1-4; possibly TRBD1 for D (6 bases). V was trimmed by 2 bases and J by 0 bases, leaving 23 bases between them. Germline V lookup: CDR1 SGHRS, CDR2 YFSETQ. The CDR3 extends over 20 amino acids. The CDR3 sequence: CASSFRPTGFTSATNEKLFF. The DNA for the CDR3 is TGCGCCAGCAGCTTTCGACCAACAGGGTTCACCTCCGCAACTAATGAAAAACTGTTTTTT.

This clonotype was recorded at least ten times. This chain connects TRBV5-6 to TRBJ2-2, with a weak D call TRBD1 (5 bases). Looked up from germline, CDR1 is SGHDT and CDR2 is YYEEEE. Deletions cut 0 bases from V and 0 bases from J, with 9 bases between. The CDR3 consists of 16 residues. CDR3 region: CASSLAGRANTGELFF. The DNA of the CDR3 is TGTGCCAGCAGCTTGGCTGGCAGGGCGAACACCGGGGAGCTGTTTTTT.

This clonotype was picked up many times. The chain joins TRBV5-1 to TRBJ2-3; 7 nucleotides match TRBD2. Looked up from germline, CDR1 is SGHRS and CDR2 is YFSETQ. V was pared by 4 bases and J by 2 bases, with 13 bases of the junction left unmatched. This CDR3 has 17 residues. The CDR3: CASSESPAGTSTDTQYF. CDR3 DNA sequence: TGCGCCAGCAGCGAGTCCCCAGCGGGAACTTCCACAGATACGCAGTATTTT.